These 27 T cell receptor beta chains were all obtained from the same sample, sequenced in a study of blood T cell repertoires in COVID-19. Here immunoSEQ multiplex PCR was the method, and the copy in TCRdb shows in-frame clones only, minus some. The table records about 250,000 clones, over 65% of them present only once. The sequenced material came from peripheral blood. The origin of the receptors is a woman older than 75 with acute or convalescent COVID-19.

V usage is TRBV6-5 and J usage is TRBJ2-1; tentatively, D is TRBD2 (7 bases). The CDR3 has 15 amino acids. V dropped 7 bases and J dropped 5 bases, with 18 bases sitting between them. The germline V gene has CDR1 MNHEY and CDR2 SVGAGI. CDR3 DNA: TGTGCCAGCACCTCGGCGGGGGCGCCTAACAATGAGCAGTTCTTC. Its protein is CASTSAGAPNNEQFF.

The chain joins TRBV5-1 to TRBJ2-1, with 9 positions matching TRBD2. The CDR3 consists of 19 residues. V lost 1 base, J lost 0 bases, and 11 bases stayed unmatched. Germline loops: CDR1 SGHRS, CDR2 YFSETQ. DNA for the CDR3: TGCGCCAGCAGCTTGTATGTCCTAGCGGGGAGTAGCTCCTACAATGAGCAGTTCTTC. This gives the protein CASSLYVLAGSSSYNEQFF.

V is TRBV6-5 and J is TRBJ2-5; TRBD1 is a possible D gene (5 bases). The CDR3 length is 15 residues. The germline V gene encodes CDR1 MNHEY and CDR2 SVGAGI. Deletions cut 0 bases from V and 0 bases from J, with 8 bases between. This CDR3 reads CASSYSPTDQETQYF. CDR3 DNA: TGTGCCAGCAGTTACTCCCCGACAGACCAAGAGACCCAGTACTTC.

This clone came up a few times. The chain couples TRBV19 to TRBJ1-3, with 7 bases matching TRBD1. CDR1 is LNHDA, CDR2 SQIVND, per germline (reference sequence). V gave up 5 bases and J gave up 3 bases; unmatched junction bases: 10. The CDR3 covers 16 residues. The CDR3 coding sequence is TGTGCCAGTAGTGGGTCCCACAGGGGCGGTGGAAACACCATATATTTT. This codes for CASSGSHRGGGNTIYF.

This clone appeared once. CDR3 protein: CASSLGLGTDTQYF. CDR3 DNA sequence: TGTGCCAGCAGCCTGGGACTAGGCACAGATACGCAGTATTTT. The rearrangement joins TRBV11-1 to TRBJ2-3; 8 nucleotides agree with TRBD2. V dropped 5 bases and J dropped 1; count of bases not matched to a gene: 2. There are 14 residues in the CDR3. Germline lookup yields CDR1 SGHAT and CDR2 FQDESV (reference sequence).

The chain recombines TRBV19 with TRBJ2-1, with 7 bases that match TRBD1. V dropped 9 bases and J dropped 4; count of bases not matched to a gene: 18. Germline V gene lookup returns CDR1 LNHDA and CDR2 SQIVND (reference sequence). The length of the CDR3 is 17 residues. In nucleotides, the CDR3 is TGTGCCAGCCGACGTCGGACAGGTGACTCCGTATACAATGAGCAGTTCTTC. Amino acids: CASRRRTGDSVYNEQFF.

The rearrangement links TRBV4-1 to TRBJ1-1, with a possible D match to TRBD1 (5 bases). This CDR3 region has 16 residues. The germline gives CDR1 MGHRA, CDR2 YSYEKL. Trimming stripped 1 base from V and 0 bases from J, with 12 bases between. The CDR3 region has the DNA TGCGCCAGCAGCCAAGTGTACAGGAGCATGAACACTGAAGCTTTCTTT. Translated: CASSQVYRSMNTEAFF.

This chain connects TRBV10-3 to TRBJ1-1; the D is unclear. The CDR3 is made up of 17 amino acids. The V and J ends lost 3 bases and 1 base respectively, with 18 bases between them. CDR1 and CDR2 (germline): ENHRY, SYGVKD. CDR3 residues: CAISDPPIGVGNTEAFF. In nucleotides, the CDR3 is TGTGCCATCAGTGACCCTCCCATCGGGGTGGGGAACACTGAAGCTTTCTTT.

The CDR3 DNA reads as TGTGCCAGCTCACCTAACCAAGCGAACACTGAAGCTTTCTTT. Its protein product is CASSPNQANTEAFF. The V and J genes are TRBV18 and TRBJ1-1, with D uncertain. CDR1 and CDR2 (germline): KGHSH, LQKENI. CDR3 length equals 14 residues. The V and J ends lost 3 bases and 1 base respectively, with 9 bases between them. Full variable domain (remainder filled in from reference TRBV18 and TRBJ1-1): NAGVMQNPRHLVRRRGQEARLRCSPMKGHSHVYWYRQLPEEGLKFMVYLQKENIIDESGMPKERFSAEFPKEGPSILRIQQVVRGDSAAYFCASSPNQANTEAFFGQGTRLTVV.

A single count supports this clone. The chain links TRBV7-2 to TRBJ2-6, with a tentative D call TRBD2 (5 bases). Germline lookup yields CDR1 SGHTA and CDR2 FQGNSA. V was cut by 2 bases and J by 4 bases, with 15 bases left in between. This CDR3 region has 17 residues. The CDR3 DNA reads as TGTGCCAGCAGCTTAATCGGCGGGTCGTTAGGGGCCAACGTCCTGACTTTC. Translating it yields CASSLIGGSLGANVLTF.

V is TRBV19 and J is TRBJ1-5, with unresolved D. CDR3 length: 18 residues. Trimming cost V 1 base and J 1 base, with 17 bases left between them. Per germline, CDR1 LNHDA and CDR2 SQIVND (reference sequence). The CDR3 sequence: CASSIALPTFASNQPQHF. CDR3 sequence (DNA): TGTGCCAGTAGTATAGCCCTTCCTACCTTTGCGAGCAATCAGCCCCAGCATTTT.

In this sample, this clone turned up a few times. This chain connects TRBV28 to TRBJ1-3; possibly TRBD1 for D (6 bases). The CDR3 is 15 amino acids. Germline V lookup: CDR1 MDHEN, CDR2 SYDVKM. V shed 7 bases and J shed 0 bases, with 13 bases lying between them. The CDR3 bases are TGTGCCAGCATCCCGGGACAAACCTCTGGAAACACCATATATTTT. This gives the protein CASIPGQTSGNTIYF. Drawing the rest from reference TRBV28 and TRBJ1-3, the complete variable domain is DVKVTQSSRYLVKRTGEKVFLECVQDMDHENMFWYRQDPGLGLRLIYFSYDVKMKEKGDIPEGYSVSREKKERFSLILESASTNQTSMYLCASIPGQTSGNTIYFGEGSWLTVV.

The chain uses TRBV7-5 and TRBJ1-5; whether TRBD1, the table's D call, matches the DNA was not checked. TRBV7-5 is labeled a pseudogene. The CDR3 covers 14 residues. The CDR3 nucleotides are TGTGCCAGAAGCAGACAGGGGAATCATCAGCCCCAGCATTTT. Translation gives CARSRQGNHQPQHF.

This sequence joins TRBV15 and TRBJ1-5; 7 bases align to TRBD1. The CDR3 consists of 16 residues. Germline V gives CDR1 LNHNV, CDR2 YYDKDF (reference sequence). The junction had 12 bases not matched to a gene; V was cut back by 0 bases and J by 10 bases. The CDR3 DNA reads as TGTGCCACCAGCAGAGATGGTGGACAGGTGAATAGCCCCCAGCATTTT. It codes for CATSRDGGQVNSPQHF.

This clone was observed once. The chain couples TRBV11-3 to TRBJ2-4; unclear D gene. This CDR3 comprises 16 residues. The ends were cut back, 5 bases at V and 0 bases at J, with 14 bases in the middle. CDR1 is SGHNT, CDR2 YENEEA, per germline. This chain's CDR3 is CASSPRLILAKNIQYF. CDR3 in DNA: TGTGCCAGCAGCCCCAGACTCATCCTAGCCAAAAACATTCAGTACTTC.

The V gene is TRBV5-1, the J gene TRBJ1-1; 7 positions agree with TRBD1. The CDR3 is 13 residues long. Germline assignment: CDR1 SGHRS and CDR2 YFSETQ. V shed 7 bases, J shed 1 base, and the junction held 4 bases outside the gene matches. In DNA form, the CDR3 reads TGCGCCAGCCAGGGACAGCCGAACACTGAAGCTTTCTTT. Translated: CASQGQPNTEAFF.

The chain employs TRBV6-6 and TRBJ2-3; 9 bases are a match to TRBD2. The V gene end was trimmed by 6 bases and the J gene end by 1 base; junction bases not matched to a gene: 2. The V gene's germline CDR1 is MNHNY and CDR2 SVGAGI (reference sequence). CDR3 size: 14 residues. CDR3 in DNA: TGTGCCAGCAGGGCGGGAGGGGGCACAGATACGCAGTATTTT. Translation: CASRAGGGTDTQYF.

The gene calls are TRBV19 and TRBJ1-3, with no clear D. Per germline, CDR1 LNHDA and CDR2 SQIVND (reference sequence). V lost 5 bases and J 2 bases, leaving 10 bases between the germline ends. The CDR3 has 14 residues. Here the CDR3 reads CASSPGSAGNTIYF. CDR3 bases: TGTGCCAGTAGTCCGGGGTCTGCTGGAAACACCATATATTTT.

CDR3 sequence reads: CASGATGSYEQYF. CDR3 DNA sequence: TGTGCCAGCGGCGCGACAGGGTCCTACGAGCAGTACTTC. The chain joins TRBV6-5 to TRBJ2-7; 7 bases map to TRBD1. The CDR3 is 13 amino acids. Per the germline V gene, CDR1 is MNHEY and CDR2 is SVGAGI. The V segment lost 8 bases and the J segment 1 base; nucleotides outside the gene matches: 5.

The chain is built from TRBV6-5 and TRBJ2-1; TRBD2 agrees at 8 bases. With V trimmed by 6 bases and J by 4 bases, 5 bases remained unmatched. Germline values: CDR1 MNHEY, CDR2 SVGAGI. The CDR3 runs 14 residues. CDR3 protein: CASRAGTSYNEQFF. In nucleotides, the CDR3 is TGTGCCAGCAGGGCAGGGACTAGTTACAATGAGCAGTTCTTC.

The gene calls are TRBV6-6 and TRBJ1-1; tentatively, D is TRBD1 (6 bases). The V gene lost 6 bases and the J gene lost 1 base, with 12 bases spanning the gap. This CDR3 contains 14 residues. Germline CDR1 and CDR2: MNHNY and SVGAGI (reference sequence). The CDR3 DNA reads as TGTGCCAGCAGGTTGGACAGCCGGAACACTGAAGCTTTCTTT. The encoded protein is CASRLDSRNTEAFF.

This chain connects TRBV5-1 to TRBJ1-2; 8 positions agree with TRBD1. This CDR3 is 16 amino acids long. CDR1 is SGHRS and CDR2 is YFSETQ in the germline V gene. Trimming at V came to 4 bases and at J to 1 base, leaving 9 bases not matched to a gene. This chain's CDR3 is CASSVEGTGLNYGYTF. As DNA, the CDR3 is TGCGCCAGCAGCGTCGAAGGGACAGGTCTTAACTATGGCTACACCTTC.

This clone was seen at least ten times. This CDR3 reads CASSSTGNYEQYF. The CDR3 DNA reads TGTGCCAGCAGCTCCACAGGGAACTACGAGCAGTACTTC. The V gene is TRBV2, the J gene TRBJ2-7; D is perhaps TRBD1 (6 bases). Trimming pared 6 bases from V and 3 bases from J, leaving 12 bases between. The CDR3 is made up of 13 amino acids. Looked up from germline, CDR1 is SNHLY and CDR2 is FYNNEI.

The chain has TRBV27 and TRBJ2-7, with 8 bases matching TRBD1. This CDR3 is 16 amino acids long. V lost 4 bases and J lost 1; bases outside the gene matches: 9. The germline V gene has CDR1 MNHEY and CDR2 SMNVEV (reference sequence). The CDR3 here is CASSSPGQDPSYEQYF. The DNA for the CDR3 is TGTGCCAGCAGTTCTCCGGGACAGGACCCTTCCTACGAGCAGTACTTC.

The CDR3 here is CSVLTTNTGELFF. The CDR3 DNA reads TGCAGCGTTTTGACAACGAACACCGGGGAGCTGTTTTTT. The chain employs TRBV29-1 and TRBJ2-2; no firm D call. This CDR3 has 13 residues. Trimming stripped 5 bases from V and 0 bases from J, with 7 bases between. Germline CDR1 is SQVTM and CDR2 is ANQGSEA.

This clone has only a few counts. The chain uses TRBV18 and TRBJ2-1; possible D gene TRBD2, 6 bases. The V gene lost 1 base and the J gene lost 5 bases, with 12 bases spanning the gap. The germline gives CDR1 KGHSH, CDR2 LQKENI. CDR3 length: 15 residues. The CDR3 is CASSPRTQRDNEQFF. The CDR3 DNA reads as TGTGCCAGCTCACCACGGACGCAGCGGGACAATGAGCAGTTCTTC.

The chain couples TRBV2 to TRBJ2-2, with 10 positions matching TRBD2. There are 14 residues in the CDR3. Looked up from germline, CDR1 is SNHLY and CDR2 is FYNNEI. Trimming cost V 6 bases and J 5 bases; bases outside gene matches: 3. CDR3 region: CASSLAGETGELFF. CDR3 nucleotides: TGTGCCAGCAGCCTAGCGGGAGAAACCGGGGAGCTGTTTTTT.